This T cell receptor beta chain was found in a study of blood T cell repertoires in COVID-19. Study-wide background: Researchers got acute and convalescent COVID-19 samples from the United States, Italy and Spain.

V was pared by 6 bases and J by 5 bases, with 3 bases of the junction left unmatched. The CDR3 has 14 amino acids. Germline loops: CDR1 SEHNR, CDR2 FQNEAQ (reference sequence). Per the original data handling: For nucleated cells, counts were estimated from reference gene primer amplification. TCRdb's copy holds only in-frame clones and misses some; the assay was immunoSEQ multiplex PCR. V and J calls and clone size come straight from that table; D and trimming were deduced from the DNA. Of some 80,000 clones listed, more than 70% are singletons. This TCR was sampled from a human donor in a cohort sampled during active COVID-19. Specimen: peripheral blood. The V call is TRBV7-9, the J call TRBJ2-1; TRBD2 matches at 11 bases. The CDR3 loop reads CASRLGLADNEQFF. The DNA for the CDR3 is TGTGCCAGCAGATTGGGACTAGCGGACAATGAGCAGTTCTTC.